This T cell receptor beta chain was retrieved from a study of blood T cell repertoires in COVID-19. Overall study context: T cells, B-cell-depleted T cells, or PBMCs provided the cDNA or gDNA that served as material.

V shed 3 bases and J 2 bases; nucleotides not matched to a gene: 6. CDR3 length: 15 residues. Germline assignment: CDR1 KGHDR and CDR2 SFDVKD. Per the study methods: Estimates of nucleated cell counts were drawn from the amplification of reference gene primers. TCRdb keeps only in-frame clones here, not all; method: immunoSEQ multiplex PCR. The V and J calls and clone size come from that table; D and trimming were worked out from the DNA. The table records more than 55,000 clones, about nine tenths of them present only once. The source is a human donor with active COVID-19. The donor label of this sample is uncertain. V is TRBV24-1 and J is TRBJ2-7; the match to TRBD1 covers 7 bases. Sequences were obtained from peripheral blood. The DNA for the CDR3 is TGTGCCACCAGTGATCCGGGACAGCCAGCCTACGAGCAGTACTTC. This codes for CATSDPGQPAYEQYF.